This T cell receptor (beta chain) was identified in a study of beta chain features in type 1 diabetes. The CDR3 contains 13 residues. The V segment lost 7 bases and the J segment 11 bases; nucleotides outside the gene matches: 15. Germline CDR1 is SGHDT and CDR2 is YYEEEE. CD4+ naive, central memory, regulatory and stem cell-like memory cells were sorted via CD45RO/CCR7/CD25/CD127/CD95/CD27. Expressed TCRB transcripts got sequenced, as all isolated RNA was reverse transcribed. Using immunoSEQ multiplex PCR, the repertoire was profiled, and TCRdb retains in-frame clones only, with some absent. Of 430,000 or so clones in the sample, 11% were seen once. This clone has just a few counts. Its target is not known. General study points: TCRB CDR3 length was moderately but significantly reduced in all four CD4+ subsets of Type 1 diabetes patients.

The receptor was derived from a woman between 18 and 29 years old in good health. The sequencing input was naive CD4+ T cells from blood. The rearrangement links TRBV5-6 to TRBJ2-7, with 7 bases identical to TRBD1. The CDR3 DNA reads as TGTGCCAGCGTGGGCCAGGGACGCACAGGGGAGTACGTC. It encodes CASVGQGRTGEYV.